This is a list of T cell receptor beta chains from one sample in a study of a mutant IDH1 vaccine in newly diagnosed glioma. These receptors have no identified antigens. The protocol was immunoSEQ multiplex PCR, while the TCRdb copy is restricted to in-frame clones and leaves out a portion. The repertoire includes around 30,000 clones, roughly 84% of them detected once, and 25% to 30% sits in the top ten. Sequencing used PBMCs, obtained from a glioma patient whose treatment included an IDH1 peptide vaccine. These receptors originate from a man between 25 and 39 years old with glioma. CDR3s include the opening cysteine and the closing phenylalanine or tryptophan. D genes are given only for firm matches. Size values are once, few and many counts, or a class for expanded clones, and some rows have none.

J: TRBJ2-3; V: TRBV30; size: NA; D: TRBD2; CDR3: CAWSPRGGTDTQYF; DNA: TGTGCCTGGAGCCCTCGGGGGGGCACAGATACGCAGTATTTT
J: TRBJ2-7; V: TRBV2; size: NA; D: NA; CDR3: CASGLETYEQYF; DNA: TGTGCCAGCGGGCTAGAAACCTACGAGCAGTACTTC
J: TRBJ2-1; V: TRBV29-1; size: NA; D: NA; CDR3: CSARQSSTYNEQFF; DNA: TGCAGCGCTAGACAGAGCTCCACTTACAATGAGCAGTTCTTC
J: TRBJ2-1; V: TRBV9; size: NA; D: TRBD1; CDR3: CASTRDSSYNEQFF; DNA: TGTGCCAGCACCCGGGACAGCTCCTACAATGAGCAGTTCTTC
J: TRBJ1-1; V: TRBV5-1; size: NA; D: NA; CDR3: CASSKEPDRNTEAFF; DNA: TGCGCCAGCAGCAAAGAACCGGACAGGAACACTGAAGCTTTCTTT
J: TRBJ2-4; V: TRBV5-1; size: few; D: NA; CDR3: CASTPGELTKNIQYF; DNA: TGCGCCAGCACCCCGGGGGAGCTGACCAAAAACATTCAGTACTTC
J: TRBJ2-1; V: TRBV6-5; size: NA; D: TRBD1; CDR3: CASSGRTGVDNEQFF; DNA: TGTGCCAGCAGTGGTCGGACAGGGGTAGACAATGAGCAGTTCTTC
J: TRBJ1-1; V: TRBV28; size: NA; D: TRBD1; CDR3: CASSDRGEAFF; DNA: TGTGCCAGCAGTGACAGGGGAGAAGCTTTCTTT
J: TRBJ2-2; V: TRBV11-2; size: NA; D: NA; CDR3: CASSFGGNTGELFF; DNA: TGTGCCAGCAGCTTTGGCGGAAACACCGGGGAGCTGTTTTTT
J: TRBJ2-7; V: TRBV9; size: NA; D: TRBD2; CDR3: CASSVDTGTTYEQYF; DNA: TGTGCCAGCAGCGTAGATACCGGGACTACCTACGAGCAGTACTTC
J: TRBJ2-5; V: TRBV18; size: NA; D: TRBD1; CDR3: CASSTGTGASQYF; DNA: TGTGCCAGCTCAACCGGCACAGGGGCGTCCCAGTACTTC
J: TRBJ1-4; V: TRBV19; size: NA; D: NA; CDR3: CASSIQTGTANEKLFF; DNA: TGTGCCAGTAGTATCCAAACCGGGACGGCTAATGAAAAACTGTTTTTT
J: TRBJ2-7; V: TRBV4-3; size: NA; D: NA; CDR3: CASSQHRGEDSTISYEQYF; DNA: TGCGCCAGCAGCCAACACCGCGGCGAGGACAGCACAATCTCCTACGAGCAGTACTTC
J: TRBJ2-7; V: TRBV30; size: once; D: NA; CDR3: CAWNQGGVTLTYEQYF; DNA: TGTGCCTGGAACCAAGGCGGGGTAACTCTAACTTACGAGCAGTACTTC
J: TRBJ1-4; V: TRBV4-1; size: NA; D: NA; CDR3: CASSQEEATLYATNEKLFF; DNA: TGCGCCAGCAGCCAAGAAGAGGCTACCCTTTATGCAACTAATGAAAAACTGTTTTTT
J: TRBJ2-3; V: TRBV5-6; size: NA; D: NA; CDR3: CASSEIRTSTDTQYF; DNA: TGTGCCAGCAGCGAAATACGTACCAGCACAGATACGCAGTATTTT
J: TRBJ2-1; V: TRBV6-5; size: NA; D: TRBD1; CDR3: CASREQGAGEQFF; DNA: TGTGCCAGCAGGGAACAGGGGGCGGGTGAGCAGTTCTTC
J: TRBJ2-4; V: TRBV9; size: NA; D: NA; CDR3: CASSLTGPPGGIQYF; DNA: TGTGCCAGCAGCCTCACCGGGCCCCCCGGTGGCATTCAGTACTTC
J: TRBJ2-3; V: TRBV30; size: NA; D: NA; CDR3: CAWTTSNTQYF; DNA: TGTGCCTGGACAACCAGCAATACGCAGTATTTT
J: TRBJ1-6; V: TRBV10-3; size: once; D: NA; CDR3: CAISESGGAYNSPLHF; DNA: TGTGCCATCAGTGAGTCAGGGGGAGCCTATAATTCACCCCTCCACTTT
J: TRBJ2-2; V: TRBV7-9; size: NA; D: NA; CDR3: CASSLVRGNTGELFF; DNA: TGTGCCAGCAGCTTAGTTAGGGGGAACACCGGGGAGCTGTTTTTT
J: TRBJ2-7; V: TRBV5-4; size: NA; D: NA; CDR3: CASSLDQSSYEQYF; DNA: TGTGCCAGCAGCTTGGACCAGAGCTCCTACGAGCAGTACTTC
J: TRBJ2-2; V: TRBV5-1; size: NA; D: NA; CDR3: CASSLGRTEGGELFF; DNA: TGCGCCAGCAGCTTGGGGAGGACAGAGGGCGGGGAGCTGTTTTTT
J: TRBJ2-7; V: TRBV2; size: NA; D: NA; CDR3: CASRDLYEQYF; DNA: TGTGCCAGCAGGGACCTTTACGAGCAGTACTTC
J: TRBJ2-7; V: TRBV27; size: NA; D: TRBD1; CDR3: CASSPAGTGSYEQYF; DNA: TGTGCCAGCAGTCCGGCCGGGACAGGGTCCTACGAGCAGTACTTC
J: TRBJ2-7; V: TRBV5-8; size: NA; D: NA; CDR3: CASSFGFLGAFYEQYF; DNA: TGTGCCAGCAGCTTCGGATTTTTGGGGGCTTTCTACGAGCAGTACTTC
J: TRBJ1-2; V: TRBV19; size: NA; D: NA; CDR3: CASSADTGSFGYTF; DNA: TGTGCCAGTAGTGCCGACACAGGGTCCTTCGGCTACACCTTC
J: TRBJ2-7; V: TRBV28; size: NA; D: NA; CDR3: CASSTGPEQYF; DNA: TGTGCCAGCAGCACCGGGCCCGAGCAGTACTTC
J: TRBJ1-1; V: TRBV2; size: NA; D: NA; CDR3: CASSEKHLENTEAFF; DNA: TGTGCCAGCAGCGAAAAACACCTTGAGAACACTGAAGCTTTCTTT
J: TRBJ1-1; V: TRBV7-9; size: few; D: NA; CDR3: CASSLGEGVTEAFF; DNA: TGTGCCAGCAGCTTAGGGGAGGGAGTCACTGAAGCTTTCTTT
J: TRBJ2-7; V: TRBV15; size: NA; D: TRBD2; CDR3: CATSPAGDPSYEQYF; DNA: TGTGCCACCAGCCCGGCGGGGGACCCTTCCTACGAGCAGTACTTC
J: TRBJ2-5; V: TRBV7-9; size: medium-sized; D: NA; CDR3: CASSARTAGETQYF; DNA: TGTGCCAGCAGCGCCCGGACAGCTGGGGAGACCCAGTACTTC
J: TRBJ1-1; V: TRBV19; size: once; D: TRBD1; CDR3: CASTLGQGLNTEAFF; DNA: TGTGCCAGTACCCTGGGACAGGGTTTGAACACTGAAGCTTTCTTT
J: TRBJ2-5; V: TRBV2; size: NA; D: NA; CDR3: CASSVIQKETQYF; DNA: TGTGCCAGCAGTGTAATACAGAAAGAGACCCAGTACTTC
J: TRBJ1-2; V: TRBV10-3; size: NA; D: NA; CDR3: CAISDPTQGWNYGYTF; DNA: TGTGCCATCAGTGACCCCACTCAGGGGTGGAACTATGGCTACACCTTC
J: TRBJ2-1; V: TRBV6-5; size: NA; D: TRBD1; CDR3: CASSYPGQGARNEQFF; DNA: TGTGCCAGCAGTTACCCCGGACAGGGGGCGCGAAATGAGCAGTTCTTC
J: TRBJ2-1; V: TRBV19; size: NA; D: NA; CDR3: CASSGLGSYNEQFF; DNA: TGTGCCAGTAGCGGGTTGGGGTCATACAATGAGCAGTTCTTC
J: TRBJ2-5; V: TRBV7-2; size: NA; D: NA; CDR3: CASSLGPKETQYF; DNA: TGTGCCAGCAGCTTAGGTCCAAAAGAGACCCAGTACTTC
J: TRBJ2-7; V: TRBV2; size: NA; D: TRBD1; CDR3: CAITPRTGPWVYEQYF; DNA: TGTGCCATCACACCCCGGACAGGTCCCTGGGTTTACGAGCAGTACTTC
J: TRBJ1-4; V: TRBV7-2; size: NA; D: TRBD1; CDR3: CASSLGTGGEKLFF; DNA: TGTGCCAGCAGTCTCGGGACAGGTGGTGAAAAACTGTTTTTT
J: TRBJ2-3; V: TRBV7-2; size: NA; D: TRBD2; CDR3: CASNSHSGQSPIF; DNA: TGTGCCAGCAATTCACATAGCGGGCAGTCTCCTATTTTT
J: TRBJ2-7; V: TRBV27; size: NA; D: NA; CDR3: CASRTRDVTSEQYF; DNA: TGTGCCAGCAGAACCAGGGACGTGACAAGCGAGCAGTACTTC
J: TRBJ1-1; V: TRBV30; size: NA; D: NA; CDR3: CAWGLGRDTEAFF; DNA: TGTGCCTGGGGTCTCGGCCGGGACACTGAAGCTTTCTTT
J: TRBJ2-5; V: TRBV5-4; size: NA; D: NA; CDR3: CASSLGHFQETQYF; DNA: TGTGCCAGCAGCTTGGGACACTTCCAAGAGACCCAGTACTTC
J: TRBJ1-4; V: TRBV10-1; size: NA; D: NA; CDR3: CASSESAYVGYATNEKLFF; DNA: TGCGCCAGCAGTGAGTCGGCTTATGTGGGGTATGCAACTAATGAAAAACTGTTTTTT
J: TRBJ2-1; V: TRBV29-1; size: NA; D: TRBD2; CDR3: CSVGSAGGPDYNEQFF; DNA: TGCAGCGTTGGGTCGGCGGGAGGGCCGGACTACAATGAGCAGTTCTTC
J: TRBJ2-3; V: TRBV7-2; size: NA; D: NA; CDR3: CASRGVTADTQYF; DNA: TGTGCCAGCAGGGGAGTGACCGCAGATACGCAGTATTTT
J: TRBJ1-4; V: TRBV5-1; size: NA; D: TRBD1; CDR3: CASSSQGANEKLFF; DNA: TGCGCCAGCAGCTCACAGGGGGCTAATGAAAAACTGTTTTTT
J: TRBJ1-2; V: TRBV5-1; size: NA; D: TRBD1; CDR3: CASSLAGTGTYGYTF; DNA: TGCGCCAGCAGCTTGGCGGGGACAGGGACCTATGGCTACACCTTC
J: TRBJ2-1; V: TRBV5-1; size: NA; D: TRBD2; CDR3: CASSSGGGPLDEQFF; DNA: TGCGCCAGCAGCAGCGGGGGGGGCCCTCTCGATGAGCAGTTCTTC